One and the same sample provided the 21 T cell receptor beta chains below, sequenced in a study of T cell changes during pregnancy in multiple sclerosis (dated by TCRdb to between 2019 and 2020). Library preparation was by the immunoSEQ multiplex PCR assay. Here the immuneACCESS table is served through TCRdb, limited to in-frame sequences with V and J called. Missing clones are a known gap in these copies; in checked studies unresolved V genes cover under half, and the rest lacks a known reason. The sample yields tens of thousands of clones; around 92% were counted once. The ten largest clones add up to 2.5% to 3.5% of the sample. The sample in question was CD8+ T cells from peripheral blood mononuclear cells, obtained in the third trimester of pregnancy. Receptors originate from a female donor in good health, enrolled as a control in a pregnancy study.

The CDR3 reads CASSQDAMGASGGPSYNEQFF. The CDR3 nucleotides read TGCGCCAGCAGCCAAGATGCCATGGGGGCTAGCGGGGGTCCTTCCTACAATGAGCAGTTCTTC. This chain joins TRBV4-3 and TRBJ2-1; 10 nucleotides line up with TRBD2. V gave up 0 bases and J gave up 1 base; unmatched junction bases: 15. The CDR3 consists of 21 residues. Germline lookup yields CDR1 LGHNA and CDR2 YSLEER.

The chain uses TRBV27 and TRBJ2-7; D might be TRBD1 (6 bases). Germline lookup yields CDR1 MNHEY and CDR2 SMNVEV (reference sequence). This CDR3 has 14 residues. V was clipped by 5 bases and J by 7 bases, with 18 bases between them. CDR3 residues: CASSPQLNREEQYF. The CDR3 DNA reads TGTGCCAGCAGTCCTCAACTGAACAGGGAGGAGCAGTACTTC.

The V gene is TRBV2, the J gene TRBJ1-1, with TRBD1 matching 7 bases. This CDR3 region has 18 residues. CDR1 and CDR2 from the germline V gene are SNHLY and FYNNEI. V lost 0 bases to trimming and J lost 1 base; unmatched junction nucleotides: 11. The CDR3 loop is CASSEARFPGQTNTEAFF. The DNA of the CDR3 is TGTGCCAGCAGTGAAGCTAGGTTCCCGGGACAGACGAACACTGAAGCTTTCTTT.

The chain is built from TRBV6-5 and TRBJ1-2; tentative D call: TRBD1 (6 bases). CDR3 length equals 16 residues. Trimming stripped 0 bases from V and 4 bases from J, with 15 bases between. CDR1 and CDR2 from the germline V gene are MNHEY and SVGAGI. CDR3 region: CASSYSSRDTSYGYTF. CDR3 coding DNA: TGTGCCAGCAGTTACTCTTCCCGGGACACCTCCTATGGCTACACCTTC.

The chain links TRBV7-9 to TRBJ1-1, with D unresolved. The CDR3 extends over 14 amino acids. Germline CDR1 SEHNR, CDR2 FQNEAQ (reference sequence). Trimming removed 2 bases at V and 0 bases at J, with 7 bases between. The CDR3 region is CASSLQSLNTEAFF. The CDR3, as DNA: TGTGCCAGCAGCTTACAGTCTTTGAACACTGAAGCTTTCTTT.

J is TRBJ2-3 and V is TRBV13; no clear D. The V end lost 0 bases, the J end lost 2 bases, and 3 bases lay between the germline ends. The CDR3 consists of 13 residues. Germline V gene lookup returns CDR1 PRHDT and CDR2 FYEKMQ (reference sequence). The CDR3: CASSLGFTDTQYF. Here the CDR3 DNA reads TGTGCCAGCAGCTTAGGCTTCACAGATACGCAGTATTTT.

This chain links TRBV7-9 with TRBJ2-1, with D tentatively TRBD2 (6 bases). Trimming pared 0 bases from V and 7 bases from J, leaving 10 bases between. Germline V gives CDR1 SEHNR, CDR2 FQNEAQ (reference sequence). The CDR3 is 14 residues long. The CDR3 sequence is CASSLAGGRNEQFF. The CDR3 coding sequence is TGTGCCAGCAGCTTAGCGGGGGGAAGAAATGAGCAGTTCTTC.

The chain is built from TRBV7-8 and TRBJ1-6, with TRBD1 identical over 9 bases. The CDR3 has 19 residues. Losses at the gene ends were 2 bases for V and 0 bases for J; bases not matched to a gene: 8. Germline V gene lookup returns CDR1 SGHVS and CDR2 FQNEAQ. The CDR3 DNA follows: TGTGCCAGCAGCTTAATGGGGACAGGGCTTAGCTCCTATAATTCACCCCTCCACTTT. Protein: CASSLMGTGLSSYNSPLHF.

V usage is TRBV19 and J usage is TRBJ1-1; TRBD1 might be the D (5 bases). Germline V gene sequence: CDR1 LNHDA, CDR2 SQIVND (reference sequence). V gave up 3 bases and J gave up 4 bases, with 21 bases separating them. The CDR3 length is 17 residues. The CDR3 nucleotides read TGTGCCAGTAGTATTGCATTTATAGGGGTTTTTGGCACTGAAGCTTTCTTT. Protein: CASSIAFIGVFGTEAFF.

This clone was recorded once. The CDR3 loop is CAWWTGFRDEQFF. The CDR3 DNA is TGTGCCTGGTGGACAGGGTTTCGGGATGAGCAGTTCTTC. V usage is TRBV30 and J usage is TRBJ2-1; 8 nucleotides align to TRBD1. The germline gives CDR1 GTSNPN, CDR2 SVGIG (reference sequence). The CDR3 runs to 13 residues. Trimming removed 5 bases from V and 8 bases from J; junction bases left unmatched: 8.

V gene TRBV13 combines with J gene TRBJ2-7, with 10 bases that match TRBD2. After removal of 1 base from V and 0 bases from J, the junction contained 9 bases not matched to a gene. The CDR3 is 18 residues long. In germline, CDR1 is PRHDT, CDR2 FYEKMQ (reference sequence). The CDR3 is CASSLESSGGLLSYEQYF. The CDR3 nucleotides are TGTGCCAGCAGCTTAGAGTCTAGCGGGGGCCTCCTCTCCTACGAGCAGTACTTC.

The chain is built from TRBV4-1 and TRBJ2-1; 12 nucleotides line up with TRBD2. The CDR3 is 15 amino acids. Germline V gives CDR1 MGHRA, CDR2 YSYEKL. V shed 4 bases, J shed 6 bases, and the junction held 4 bases outside the gene matches. CDR3 bases: TGCGCCAGCAGCCCTAGCGGGGGGGCAGGCAATGAGCAGTTCTTC. Translation: CASSPSGGAGNEQFF.

The chain carries TRBV5-4 and TRBJ2-7; 9 bases line up with TRBD1. The V gene's germline CDR1 is SGHNT and CDR2 YYREEE (reference sequence). The CDR3 consists of 15 residues. Germline trimming cut 1 base from V and 3 bases from J; bases unmatched to any gene: 5. The CDR3 DNA sequence: TGTGCCAGCAGCTTGTGGACAGGGGTTGTCTACGAGCAGTACTTC. Its translation is CASSLWTGVVYEQYF. Together with reference TRBV5-4 and TRBJ2-7, the CDR3 gives the full variable domain: ETGVTQSPTHLIKTRGQQVTLRCSSQSGHNTVSWYQQALGQGPQFIFQYYREEENGRGNFPPRFSGLQFPNYSSELNVNALELDDSALYLCASSLWTGVVYEQYFGPGTRLTVT.

The genes are TRBV19 and TRBJ1-1; TRBD1 is a possible D gene (5 bases). V lost 4 bases and J lost 4, with 19 bases in between. Germline CDR1 is LNHDA and CDR2 is SQIVND (reference sequence). The CDR3 is 16 amino acids. CDR3 bases: TGTGCCAGTAGTACCCAGACAGTGGGCTTTTCCACTGAAGCTTTCTTT. Its protein is CASSTQTVGFSTEAFF. Together with reference TRBV19 and TRBJ1-1, the CDR3 gives the full variable domain: DGGITQSPKYLFRKEGQNVTLSCEQNLNHDAMYWYRQDPGQGLRLIYYSQIVNDFQKGDIAEGYSVSREKKESFPLTVTSAQKNPTAFYLCASSTQTVGFSTEAFFGQGTRLTVV.

This chain connects TRBV7-3 to TRBJ1-1; no definite D call. Trimming took off 5 bases at V and 3 bases at J, with 16 bases between the two ends. This CDR3 has 15 residues. Per the germline V gene, CDR1 is SGHTA and CDR2 is FQGTGA. The CDR3 nucleotides are TGTGCCAGCAGCCCAGCGGGAGAACGAGACACTGAAGCTTTCTTT. Amino acid sequence: CASSPAGERDTEAFF.

This chain connects TRBV15 to TRBJ1-5; D is perhaps TRBD1 (5 bases). Looked up from germline, CDR1 is LNHNV and CDR2 is YYDKDF (reference sequence). V lost 3 bases and J 6 bases, leaving 15 bases between the germline ends. This CDR3 is built from 15 residues. CDR3 loop: CATSRDPREIQPQHF. The CDR3 coding sequence is TGTGCCACCAGCAGGGACCCCAGGGAAATTCAGCCCCAGCATTTT.

The rearrangement links TRBV2 to TRBJ1-1, with 7 bases lining up with TRBD1. The germline V gene has CDR1 SNHLY and CDR2 FYNNEI. V was pared by 7 bases and J by 10 bases, with 9 bases of the junction left unmatched. The CDR3 is 12 residues long. In DNA, the CDR3 is TGTGCCAGCACCCAGGGGGTGCCCCTAGCTTTCTTT. This codes for CASTQGVPLAFF.

The chain combines TRBV5-6 with TRBJ1-5, with D unresolved. The CDR3 is 12 residues long. V was cut by 2 bases and J by 4 bases, with 4 bases left in between. The V gene's germline CDR1 is SGHDT and CDR2 YYEEEE. The CDR3 spells CASSLANQPQHF. CDR3 in DNA: TGTGCCAGCAGCTTAGCGAATCAGCCCCAGCATTTT.

The chain is built from TRBV19 and TRBJ1-1; 8 positions agree with TRBD1. CDR1 is LNHDA and CDR2 is SQIVND in the germline V gene (reference sequence). The CDR3 spans 15 residues. V lost 5 bases to trimming and J lost 1 base; unmatched junction nucleotides: 6. CDR3 in amino acids: CASSSTGTGNTEAFF. The CDR3 coding sequence is TGTGCCAGTAGTTCCACCGGGACAGGGAACACTGAAGCTTTCTTT.

This sequence joins TRBV13 and TRBJ2-7; TRBD1 agrees at 7 bases. This CDR3 is built from 13 residues. With V trimmed by 5 bases and J by 6 bases, 7 bases remained unmatched. Germline CDR1 PRHDT, CDR2 FYEKMQ (reference sequence). The CDR3: CASSVTGAGEQYF. CDR3 coding DNA: TGTGCCAGCAGCGTAACAGGGGCTGGCGAGCAGTACTTC.

The V and J genes are TRBV6-5 and TRBJ1-2; perhaps TRBD1 as D (5 bases). V lost 6 bases, J lost 2 bases, and 10 bases lay in between. The CDR3 covers 13 residues. Germline CDR1 and CDR2: MNHEY and SVGAGI. For the CDR3, the DNA is TGTGCCAGCAGCCTAGGACACAACTATGGCTACACCTTC. Translating gives CASSLGHNYGYTF.